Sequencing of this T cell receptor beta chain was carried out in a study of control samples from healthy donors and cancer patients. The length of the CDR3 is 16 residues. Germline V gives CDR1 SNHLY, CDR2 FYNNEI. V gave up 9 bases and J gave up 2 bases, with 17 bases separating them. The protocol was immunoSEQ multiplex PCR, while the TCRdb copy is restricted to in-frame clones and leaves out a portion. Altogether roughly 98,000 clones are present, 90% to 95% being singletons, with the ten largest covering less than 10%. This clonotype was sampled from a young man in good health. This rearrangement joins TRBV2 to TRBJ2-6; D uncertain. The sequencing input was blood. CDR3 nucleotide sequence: TGTGCCAGACTGGGCTCCTTTGGGGCTGGGGCCAACGTCCTGACTTTC. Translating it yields CARLGSFGAGANVLTF.